The 11 T cell receptor beta chains below were found in one sample sequenced in a study of monozygotic twins with inflammatory bowel disease. From the 5' RACE reads, TCRdb lists one entry per CDR3 protein and no DNA. The sample table includes 160,000 or so distinct CDR3 sequences. Input material: blood. The receptors here all came from a human donor with ulcerative colitis or Crohn's disease, or a healthy co-twin of an affected twin (not recorded which).

This chain uses TRBV7-8 with TRBJ2-3; the TRBD1 assignment by TCRdb is unverifiable without DNA. CDR1 and CDR2 (germline): SGHVS, FQNEAQ. This CDR3 is 16 amino acids long. The CDR3: CASSSPGTGGTDTQYF.

This chain links TRBV20-1 with TRBJ2-7. CDR1 and CDR2 (germline): DFQATT, SNEGSKA (reference sequence). CDR3 size: 14 residues. The CDR3 here is CSARGSDEHYEQYF.

The chain's CDR3 is CASSPGLAGHNEQFF. The chain couples TRBV7-3 to TRBJ2-1; the TRBD2 assignment by TCRdb is unverifiable without DNA. The CDR3 contains 15 residues. CDR1 SGHTA and CDR2 FQGTGA come from the germline V gene. The entire variable domain, with the rest obtained from reference TRBV7-3 and TRBJ2-1, is as follows: GAGVSQTPSNKVTEKGKYVELRCDPISGHTALYWYRQSLGQGPEFLIYFQGTGAADDSGLPNDRFFAVRPEGSVSTLKIQRTERGDSAVYLCASSPGLAGHNEQFFGPGTRLTVL.

This chain links TRBV24-1 with TRBJ2-2. The CDR3 consists of 15 residues. Germline V gene data show CDR1 as KGHDR and CDR2 as SFDVKD. CDR3 region: CATSDLGENPGELFF.

The V and J genes are TRBV20-1 and TRBJ2-7. CDR1 and CDR2 from the germline V gene are DFQATT and SNEGSKA (reference sequence). This CDR3 is built from 14 residues. CDR3 in amino acids: CSARDPYGTYEQYF.

V usage is TRBV5-1 and J usage is TRBJ1-2; the TRBD1 assignment by TCRdb is unverifiable without DNA. The CDR3 loop spans 15 amino acids. Germline lookup yields CDR1 SGHRS and CDR2 YFSETQ. CDR3 amino acids: CASSLVGGTDYGYTF.

The gene calls are TRBV12-3 or TRBV12-4 and TRBJ1-4. This CDR3 is built from 16 residues. CDR3: CASSLGSRGTNEKLFF.

The chain carries TRBV20-1 and TRBJ1-5; with no DNA, the TCRdb D assignment of TRBD1 cannot be verified. The CDR3 runs 16 residues. Germline-derived CDR1 and CDR2 are DFQATT and SNEGSKA (reference sequence). CDR3 sequence: CSAWGAPGDSNQPQHF.

The V gene is TRBV4-2, the J gene TRBJ2-7; the TRBD2 assignment by TCRdb is unverifiable without DNA. CDR1 is LGHNA and CDR2 is YNFKEQ in the germline V gene. The CDR3 spans 14 residues. The CDR3 sequence: CASSQLDSTNEQYF.

This chain joins TRBV27 and TRBJ2-3; TCRdb's assignment of TRBD2 cannot be checked, as there is no DNA. From germline, CDR1 is MNHEY and CDR2 SMNVEV (reference sequence). This CDR3 is 15 amino acids long. The CDR3 here is CASLTRVRGTDTQYF.

V usage is TRBV5-1 and J usage is TRBJ1-2. Germline values: CDR1 SGHRS, CDR2 YFSETQ. The CDR3 length is 16 residues. CDR3 protein: CASSLAPGSHRVGYTF.